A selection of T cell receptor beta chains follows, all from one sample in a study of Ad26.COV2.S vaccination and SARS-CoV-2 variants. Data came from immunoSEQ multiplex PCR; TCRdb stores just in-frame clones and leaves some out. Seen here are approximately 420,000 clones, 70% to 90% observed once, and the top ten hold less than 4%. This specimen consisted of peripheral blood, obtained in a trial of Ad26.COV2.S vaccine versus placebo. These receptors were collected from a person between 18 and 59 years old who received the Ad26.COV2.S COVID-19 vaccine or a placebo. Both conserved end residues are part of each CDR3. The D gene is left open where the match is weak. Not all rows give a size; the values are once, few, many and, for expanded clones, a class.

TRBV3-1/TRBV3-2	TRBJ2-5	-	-	CASSQDRGGQETQYF	TGTGCCAGCAGCCAAGATCGGGGTGGGCAAGAGACCCAGTACTTC
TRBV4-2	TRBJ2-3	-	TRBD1	CASSQEDRLGDTQYF	TGTGCCAGCAGCCAAGAGGACAGGCTAGGGGATACGCAGTATTTT
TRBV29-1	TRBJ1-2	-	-	CSVPQGANYGYTF	TGCAGCGTCCCACAGGGTGCTAACTATGGCTACACCTTC
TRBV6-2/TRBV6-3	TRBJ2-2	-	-	CASRPRPLGTGELFF	TGTGCCAGCAGGCCTAGGCCCCTGGGCACCGGGGAGCTGTTTTTT
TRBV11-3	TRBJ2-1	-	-	CASSKGGPYNEQFF	TGTGCCAGCAGCAAGGGTGGCCCCTACAATGAGCAGTTCTTC
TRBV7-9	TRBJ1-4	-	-	CASSLDTSWEKLFF	TGTGCCAGCAGCTTAGATACGAGTTGGGAAAAACTGTTTTTT
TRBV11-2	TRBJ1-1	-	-	CASSIRVGLGEAFF	TGTGCCAGCAGCATTAGGGTGGGGCTTGGTGAAGCTTTCTTT
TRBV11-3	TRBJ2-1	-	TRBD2	CASSVGLAYQFF	TGTGCCAGCAGCGTAGGACTAGCGTATCAGTTCTTC
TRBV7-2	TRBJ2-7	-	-	CASSLQSRNYEQYF	TGTGCCAGCAGCCTACAGAGTCGAAACTACGAGCAGTACTTC
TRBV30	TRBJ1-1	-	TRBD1	CAWSFRGLNTEAFF	TGTGCCTGGAGTTTCAGGGGGCTCAACACTGAAGCTTTCTTT
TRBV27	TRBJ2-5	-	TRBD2	CASTPRRGEETQYF	TGTGCCAGCACCCCCCGGCGGGGGGAAGAGACCCAGTACTTC
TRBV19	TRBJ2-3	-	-	CASSTELRTDTQYF	TGTGCCAGTAGTACAGAACTGCGCACAGATACGCAGTATTTT
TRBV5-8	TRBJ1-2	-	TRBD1	CASSLVQGVGYTF	TGTGCCAGCAGCTTGGTACAGGGGGTTGGCTACACCTTC
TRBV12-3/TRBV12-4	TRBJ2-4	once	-	CASSQGRRNIQYF	TGTGCCAGCAGTCAGGGCCGGCGGAACATTCAGTACTTC
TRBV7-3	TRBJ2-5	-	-	CASSPPTRDRKYF	TGTGCCAGCAGCCCGCCAACGAGGGACCGCAAGTACTTC
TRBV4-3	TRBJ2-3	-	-	CASSQPGTDTQYF	TGCGCCAGCAGCCAGCCCGGTACAGATACGCAGTATTTT
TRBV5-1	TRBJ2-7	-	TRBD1	CASSGLPGQGAYEQYF	TGCGCCAGCAGCGGGTTACCGGGACAGGGTGCCTACGAGCAGTACTTC
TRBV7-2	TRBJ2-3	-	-	CASSLRPNILSSTDTQYF	TGTGCCAGCAGCTTAAGACCAAATATACTATCTAGCACAGATACGCAGTATTTT
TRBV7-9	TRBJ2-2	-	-	CASRQNTGELFF	TGTGCCAGCAGACAGAACACCGGGGAGCTGTTTTTT
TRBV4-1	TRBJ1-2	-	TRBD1	CASSQNRGDGYTF	TGCGCCAGCAGCCAGAACAGGGGGGATGGCTACACCTTC
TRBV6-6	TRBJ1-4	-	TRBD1	CASRITGVANEKLFF	TGTGCCAGCAGAATTACAGGGGTCGCGAATGAAAAACTGTTTTTT
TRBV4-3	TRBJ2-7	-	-	CASSQVASGSSYEQYF	TGCGCCAGCAGCCAAGTAGCGAGCGGATCCTCCTACGAGCAGTACTTC
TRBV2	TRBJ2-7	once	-	CASSSPGVAQYF	TGTGCCAGCAGTTCTCCGGGTGTCGCGCAGTACTTC
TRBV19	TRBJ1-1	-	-	CASTARGGANEAFF	TGTGCCAGTACCGCAAGGGGGGGGGCCAATGAAGCTTTCTTT
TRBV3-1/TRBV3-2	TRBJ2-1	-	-	CASSQGDRPYNEQFF	TGTGCCAGCAGCCAAGGAGACAGGCCCTACAATGAGCAGTTCTTC